These 24 T cell receptor beta chains were sequenced from one sample in a study of blood T cell repertoires in COVID-19. Measured with immunoSEQ multiplex PCR; TCRdb has only the in-frame clones, and not every one. Here the sample spans over 400,000 clones, 80% to 90% being singletons. Sequences were obtained from peripheral blood. Receptor source: a human donor in a cohort sampled during active COVID-19.

V is TRBV7-3 and J is TRBJ1-1; no clear D gene. Germline V gene sequence: CDR1 SGHTA, CDR2 FQGTGA. Trimming took off 5 bases at V and 3 bases at J, with 13 bases between the two ends. The CDR3 is 14 amino acids. DNA for the CDR3: TGTGCCAGCAGCGTCGTTCGGGTGGACACTGAAGCTTTCTTT. Its translation is CASSVVRVDTEAFF.

CDR3 loop: CAISPNRALQYGYTF. CDR3 sequence (DNA): TGTGCCATCAGTCCTAACAGGGCCCTTCAATATGGCTACACCTTC. The chain carries TRBV10-3 and TRBJ1-2, with a tentative D call TRBD1 (6 bases). V was pared by 5 bases and J by 5 bases, with 18 bases between. Per the germline V gene, CDR1 is ENHRY and CDR2 is SYGVKD. The CDR3 runs to 15 residues.

The genes are TRBV19 and TRBJ1-2; TRBD1 might be the D (5 bases). The germline V and J ends were trimmed by 2 bases and 5 bases, with 9 bases remaining between them. Per the germline V gene, CDR1 is LNHDA and CDR2 is SQIVND (reference sequence). The CDR3 contains 13 residues. CDR3 region: CASSIQGWYGYTF. CDR3 DNA: TGTGCCAGTAGTATACAGGGATGGTATGGCTACACCTTC.

V gene TRBV3-1 (or the pseudogene TRBV3-2) combines with J gene TRBJ2-5; possibly TRBD1 for D (6 bases). The V and J ends lost 1 base and 5 bases respectively, with 8 bases between them. This CDR3 spans 13 amino acids. The germline V gene has CDR1 LGHDT and CDR2 YNNKEL (reference sequence). This CDR3 is CASSQGTAETQYF. The CDR3 DNA reads TGTGCCAGCAGCCAAGGGACAGCTGAGACCCAGTACTTC.

This rearrangement joins TRBV6-6 to TRBJ2-5; 9 positions match TRBD1. The V gene's germline CDR1 is MNHNY and CDR2 SVGAGI (reference sequence). There are 15 residues in the CDR3. V lost 5 bases to trimming and J lost 0 bases; unmatched junction nucleotides: 4. CDR3 amino acids: CASSKGQGDQETQYF. For the CDR3, the DNA is TGTGCCAGCAGTAAGGGACAGGGTGACCAAGAGACCCAGTACTTC.

The V gene is TRBV5-4, the J gene TRBJ2-2, with 9 bases fitting TRBD1. CDR3 length: 14 amino acids. The junction had 3 bases not matched to a gene; V was cut back by 3 bases and J by 6 bases. Germline values: CDR1 SGHNT, CDR2 YYREEE (reference sequence). CDR3: CASSSGQGSGELFF. The CDR3 coding sequence is TGTGCCAGCAGCTCGGGACAGGGATCCGGGGAGCTGTTTTTT.

In its sample, this clone was seen a few times. The V and J genes are TRBV24-1 and TRBJ2-1; possible D gene TRBD2, 6 bases. V was clipped by 6 bases and J by 8 bases, with 16 bases between them. Germline CDR1 is KGHDR and CDR2 is SFDVKD. The CDR3 has 14 residues. CDR3 sequence (DNA): TGTGCCACCAGTTTAGGGCTAGCGATACATGAGCAGTTCTTC. It is translated as CATSLGLAIHEQFF.

The count of this clone is one. CDR3 sequence: CASSRGTGELFF. The DNA for the CDR3 is TGTGCCAGTAGTCGAGGGACCGGGGAGCTGTTTTTT. V gene TRBV19 combines with J gene TRBJ2-2; tentatively, D is TRBD2 (5 bases). Germline V gene sequence: CDR1 LNHDA, CDR2 SQIVND (reference sequence). V was shortened by 5 bases and J by 5 bases, with 6 bases between the two germline ends. The length of the CDR3 is 12 residues.

The chain employs TRBV5-6 and TRBJ1-5; 7 nucleotides line up with TRBD1. Germline values: CDR1 SGHDT, CDR2 YYEEEE. Trimming at V came to 2 bases and at J to 6 bases, leaving 8 bases not matched to a gene. This CDR3 spans 15 amino acids. CDR3 nucleotide sequence: TGTGCCAGCAGCTTCTATAGACAGGGAGGTCAGCCCCAGCATTTT. Amino acids: CASSFYRQGGQPQHF.

The chain couples TRBV10-1 to TRBJ2-1; 7 bases map to TRBD2. This CDR3 region has 19 residues. Germline CDR1 and CDR2: WNHNN and SYGVQD (reference sequence). The trim removed 2 bases at V and 8 bases at J, leaving 21 bases unmatched. CDR3 loop: CASSEVVRELPLPEDEQFF. The CDR3 DNA reads TGCGCCAGCAGTGAGGTGGTGCGGGAGCTCCCTCTCCCGGAGGATGAGCAGTTCTTC.

Remarks on this clone: At one of its ends the junction is not consistent with the germline gene, which may arise from a read error. The gene calls are TRBV5-6 and TRBJ2-7; TRBD2 agrees at 8 bases. Germline CDR1 is SGHDT and CDR2 is YYEEEE. The CDR3 is made up of 15 amino acids. CDR3 residues: CASSLKTSGPYERYF. The CDR3 DNA reads TGTGCCAGCAGCTTGAAAACTAGCGGCCCCTACGAGCGGTACTTC.

This clone was recorded a few times. The rearrangement uses TRBV9 and TRBJ1-2, with D uncertain. Germline CDR1 is SGDLS and CDR2 is YYNGEE. The length of the CDR3 is 12 residues. With 4 bases removed from V and 7 bases from J, the gap between germline ends came to 11 bases. CDR3 sequence reads: CASSQGVSGYTF. The CDR3 DNA follows: TGTGCCAGCAGCCAAGGAGTAAGTGGCTACACCTTC.

V and J are TRBV28 and TRBJ2-7; 9 bases line up with TRBD1. CDR1 and CDR2 (germline): MDHEN, SYDVKM. V was clipped by 4 bases and J by 1 base; unmatched bases: 5. The CDR3 is 15 residues long. CDR3 bases: TGTGCCAGCAGTTCCTTCGGGACAGGGTCCTACGAGCAGTACTTC. Translation: CASSSFGTGSYEQYF.

This clone has a single count. This chain links TRBV5-6 with TRBJ2-7; 9 nucleotides line up with TRBD1. Trimming at V came to 4 bases and at J to 3 bases, leaving 11 bases not matched to a gene. Germline V lookup: CDR1 SGHDT, CDR2 YYEEEE. The CDR3 has 16 residues. The CDR3 loop is CASSKVGTGRYYEQYF. The CDR3 DNA follows: TGTGCCAGCAGCAAGGTCGGGACAGGGCGATACTACGAGCAGTACTTC. Drawing the rest from reference TRBV5-6 and TRBJ2-7, the complete variable domain is DAGVTQSPTHLIKTRGQQVTLRCSPKSGHDTVSWYQQALGQGPQFIFQYYEEEERQRGNFPDRFSGHQFPNYSSELNVNALLLGDSALYLCASSKVGTGRYYEQYFGPGTRLTVT.

The J gene is TRBJ1-3, the V gene TRBV19; D may be TRBD1 (5 bases). CDR1 is LNHDA, CDR2 SQIVND, per germline (reference sequence). The CDR3 length is 17 residues. V gave up 0 bases and J gave up 2 bases, with 14 bases separating them. The CDR3 is CASSIDSQGTAGNTIYF. CDR3 nucleotide sequence: TGTGCCAGTAGTATAGATTCGCAGGGAACAGCTGGAAACACCATATATTTT.

J is TRBJ2-7 and V is TRBV7-9; 13 positions agree with TRBD2. CDR1 and CDR2 from the germline V gene are SEHNR and FQNEAQ (reference sequence). V lost 1 base to trimming and J lost 7 bases; unmatched junction nucleotides: 1. This CDR3 spans 14 amino acids. This CDR3 reads CASSLVLAGGEQYF. The CDR3 bases are TGTGCCAGCAGCTTAGTACTAGCGGGAGGGGAGCAGTACTTC.

The chain couples TRBV5-6 to TRBJ2-1; D gene uncertain. Germline V gene data show CDR1 as SGHDT and CDR2 as YYEEEE. The CDR3 runs 16 residues. Trimming shortened V by 4 bases and J by 4 bases, and 18 bases separated the two germline ends. The CDR3 DNA reads TGTGCCAGCAGCCCGATGGAGAGCGAACCTTACAATGAGCAGTTCTTC. It codes for CASSPMESEPYNEQFF. Based on the CDR3 plus reference TRBV5-6 and TRBJ2-1, the full variable domain is DAGVTQSPTHLIKTRGQQVTLRCSPKSGHDTVSWYQQALGQGPQFIFQYYEEEERQRGNFPDRFSGHQFPNYSSELNVNALLLGDSALYLCASSPMESEPYNEQFFGPGTRLTVL.

The genes are TRBV7-3 and TRBJ1-6; 7 bases agree with TRBD1. The V gene end was trimmed by 5 bases and the J gene end by 11 bases; junction bases not matched to a gene: 18. This CDR3 contains 17 residues. CDR1 is SGHTA, CDR2 FQGTGA, per germline. This CDR3 is CASSRWTGSLITAPLHF. Written as DNA, the CDR3 is TGTGCCAGCAGCCGCTGGACAGGCTCCTTGATTACTGCACCCCTCCACTTT.

This chain joins TRBV7-8 and TRBJ2-5, with TRBD1 matching over 7 bases. The CDR3 is 16 residues long. Trimming cost V 1 base and J 1 base; bases outside gene matches: 6. CDR1 and CDR2 from the germline V gene are SGHVS and FQNEAQ. Here the CDR3 reads CASSLDRGEIQETQYF. CDR3 nucleotides: TGTGCCAGCAGCTTAGACAGGGGAGAGATCCAAGAGACCCAGTACTTC.

This chain joins TRBV30 and TRBJ2-2, with TRBD2 matching 8 bases. The CDR3 length is 16 residues. V was pared by 4 bases and J by 4 bases, with 11 bases of the junction left unmatched. CDR1 and CDR2 (germline): GTSNPN, SVGIG (reference sequence). The CDR3 reads CAWNRGRSKVTGELFF. The CDR3 DNA sequence: TGTGCCTGGAATCGCGGGAGGTCGAAAGTCACCGGGGAGCTGTTTTTT.

Comments on this clone: Sequence at one end of the junction differs from germline and may be a read error. V usage is TRBV3-1 (or the pseudogene TRBV3-2) and J usage is TRBJ2-3; D unclear. CDR3 size: 14 residues. Germline CDR1 and CDR2: LGHDT and YNNKEL (reference sequence). CDR3 protein: CASSKDPSTDTQYF. CDR3 in DNA: TGTGCCAGCAGCAAAGACCCTAGCACAGATACGCAGTATTTT.

This clone has just a few counts. The V call is TRBV5-4, the J call TRBJ2-2, with 12 bases that match TRBD2. The CDR3 is made up of 16 amino acids. Trimming took 4 bases from V and 6 from J; bases not matched to a gene: 7. Germline CDR1 and CDR2: SGHNT and YYREEE (reference sequence). DNA of the CDR3: TGTGCCAGCAGCGGAACTAGCGGGAGGATATCCGGGGAGCTGTTTTTT. Amino acid sequence: CASSGTSGRISGELFF.

In its sample, this clone was seen once. This chain connects TRBV25-1 to TRBJ1-1; 7 nucleotides agree with TRBD1. The trim removed 4 bases at V and 6 bases at J, leaving 2 bases unmatched. CDR3 length: 12 amino acids. Germline V lookup: CDR1 MGHDK, CDR2 SYGVNS. CDR3 sequence reads: CASSGTGAEAFF. CDR3 in DNA: TGTGCCAGCAGTGGGACAGGAGCTGAAGCTTTCTTT.

The chain has TRBV25-1 and TRBJ1-5; maybe TRBD1 (6 bases). This CDR3 region has 18 residues. V was cut by 1 base and J by 2 bases, with 18 bases left in between. CDR1 MGHDK and CDR2 SYGVNS come from the germline V gene. For the CDR3, the DNA is TGTGCCAGCAGTGAATGTAAGAGGGTAGGACAGCGCAATCAGCCCCAGCATTTT. Protein sequence: CASSECKRVGQRNQPQHF. Full variable domain (remainder filled in from reference TRBV25-1 and TRBJ1-5): EADIYQTPRYLVIGTGKKITLECSQTMGHDKMYWYQQDPGMELHLIHYSYGVNSTEKGDLSSESTVSRIRTEHFPLTLESARPSHTSQYLCASSECKRVGQRNQPQHFGDGTRLSIL.